This T cell receptor beta chain was identified in a study of T cells in Graves' hyperthyroidism and ophthalmopathy. CDR1 LNHNV and CDR2 YYDKDF come from the germline V gene (reference sequence). Trimming shortened V by 1 base and J by 7 bases, and 8 bases separated the two germline ends. The CDR3 totals 13 residues. From RNA transcripts, TCR beta CDR3 regions were amplified. In the first-round RT-PCR of the TCR CDR3, the HTBI primer set was used. Each CDR3 protein is one row after TCRdb ran MiXCR on the multiplex PCR reads. The sample holds some 420,000 distinct CDR3 sequences; around 15% are singletons and the top ten take 5% to 6.5%. This clonotype came up many times.

The sequenced material came from blood. This chain links TRBV15 with TRBJ2-1; D not certain. The TCR comes from a woman aged 18-30 years with Graves' hyperthyroidism. The CDR3 region is CATSRVGMNEQFF. CDR3 coding DNA: TGTGCCACCAGCAGAGTTGGGATGAATGAGCAGTTCTTC.